This record covers a single TCR beta chain. These data come from a study of T cells after posttransplantation cyclophosphamide. The naive gate required viable CD3+CD4+ or CD3+CD8+ cells with CCR7+CD45RA+CD45RO-CD95-CD27+CD28+ phenotype. Measured with immunoSEQ multiplex PCR; TCRdb has only the in-frame clones, and not every one. The sample yields just over 20,000 clones, almost 99% seen once. The CDR3 length is 17 residues. The germline CDR1 and CDR2 sequences are GTSNPN and SVGIG (reference sequence). The J segment lost 3 bases and the V segment lost 4 bases, leaving 13 bases of the junction unmatched.

This chain joins TRBV30 and TRBJ2-2; 8 bases fit TRBD2. Sample: naive CD4+ T cells sorted from PBMCs. This receptor was taken from a man in his forties in good health, CMV-negative, and a related stem cell transplant donor. CDR3 sequence (DNA): TGTGCCTGGAACTCGGGGAGCGGGAGATTAGACACCGGGGAGCTGTTTTTT. It translates to CAWNSGSGRLDTGELFF. Full variable domain (missing parts from reference TRBV30 and TRBJ2-2): SQTIHQWPATLVQPVGSPLSLECTVEGTSNPNLYWYRQAAGRGLQLLFYSVGIGQISSEVPQNLSASRPQDRQFILSSKKLLLSDSGFYLCAWNSGSGRLDTGELFFGEGSRLTVL.